This T cell receptor (beta chain) was profiled in a study of early T cells in non-severe SARS-CoV-2 infection. Study as a whole: Sequenced material consisted of bulk RNA (from unsorted whole blood), and chains were unpaired.

The germline V gene encodes CDR1 LGHDT and CDR2 YNNKEL (reference sequence). J lost 3 bases, V lost 1 base, and 5 bases had no gene match. The CDR3 is made up of 17 amino acids. Unique molecular identifiers were attached to individual cDNA molecules. TCRdb re-called the 5' RACE reads with MiXCR, one entry per CDR3 protein. Found here are some 70,000 distinct CDR3 sequences, around 8.7% of them singletons; the top ten hold roughly 3.2%. A note on this clonotype: The target antigen is unknown.

General observations from the study: Private and CD4 specificities were missed by VDJdb matching, skewed to anti-spike CD8.

The chain carries TRBV3-1 and TRBJ2-7; 14 bases match TRBD2. Sequencing was done on a sample of whole blood. The receptor was derived from an adult who was a healthcare worker with PCR-confirmed SARS-CoV-2 infection or an uninfected control (not recorded which). The CDR3 DNA is TGTGCCAGCAGCCAAGCCCCCGGACTAGCGGGAGGCTACGAGCAGTACTTC. Its protein product is CASSQAPGLAGGYEQYF.